A single sample is the source of the 4 T cell receptor beta chains below, sequenced in a study of blood T cell repertoires in COVID-19. This table comes from immunoSEQ multiplex PCR, and its TCRdb copy is limited to in-frame clones, with some not included. Of about 40,000 clones in the sample, over 80% were seen once. Sequencing used peripheral blood. The receptors derive from a woman in her sixties or seventies with acute or convalescent COVID-19.

V gene TRBV9 combines with J gene TRBJ2-2, with 10 nucleotides matching TRBD1. Germline loops: CDR1 SGDLS, CDR2 YYNGEE. This CDR3 is built from 17 residues. The V and J ends lost 0 bases and 2 bases, in that order; junction bases with no gene match: 4. The CDR3 spells CASSVGQGALNTGELFF. In nucleotides, the CDR3 is TGTGCCAGCAGCGTAGGACAGGGGGCGCTTAACACCGGGGAGCTGTTTTTT.

The chain recombines TRBV4-2 with TRBJ2-1; TRBD2 agrees at 7 bases. Unmatched junction bases numbered 13, after V lost 0 bases and J lost 2 bases. The CDR3 spans 19 residues. In germline, CDR1 is LGHNA, CDR2 YNFKEQ. CDR3 sequence (DNA): TGTGCCAGCAGCCAAGAAGGTGGGCTAGCGGAAATAACCTACAATGAGCAGTTCTTC. It codes for CASSQEGGLAEITYNEQFF.

The rearrangement uses TRBV7-3 and TRBJ2-3; 12 bases fit TRBD1. CDR3 length equals 18 residues. V was pared by 5 bases and J by 0 bases, with 9 bases of the junction left unmatched. Germline V lookup: CDR1 SGHTA, CDR2 FQGTGA. The DNA for the CDR3 is TGTGCCAGCAGCCTCCCCGGGACAGGGGGCTTTAGCACAGATACGCAGTATTTT. This encodes CASSLPGTGGFSTDTQYF.

The chain is built from TRBV3-1 (or the pseudogene TRBV3-2) and TRBJ1-2, with D unresolved. This CDR3 spans 11 amino acids. Per germline, CDR1 LGHDT and CDR2 YNNKEL (reference sequence). V was shortened by 3 bases and J by 8 bases, with 7 bases between the two germline ends. The chain's CDR3 is CASSQTGGYTF. DNA for the CDR3: TGTGCCAGCAGCCAGACTGGGGGCTACACCTTC.